The T cell receptor (beta chain) under discussion was sequenced for a study of blood T cell repertoires in COVID-19. For the study at large: The samples span acute and convalescent COVID-19 from the United States, Italy and Spain. The analysed material was cDNA or gDNA that came from T cells, B-cell-depleted T cells, or PBMCs.

With V trimmed by 5 bases and J by 7 bases, 9 bases remained unmatched. The CDR3 loop spans 15 amino acids. The germline CDR1 and CDR2 sequences are MDHEN and SYDVKM. Per the authors' pipeline: Cell counts per sample came from amplifying reference gene primers. Data came from immunoSEQ multiplex PCR; TCRdb stores just in-frame clones and leaves some out. The V and J calls and clone size come from that table; D and trimming were worked out from the DNA. The table records tens of thousands of clones, roughly 84% of them present only once. Sequencing used peripheral blood. The receptor was isolated from a man in his fifties with acute or convalescent COVID-19. This chain joins TRBV28 and TRBJ2-1; 9 bases align to TRBD2. CDR3 loop: CASSPRTSARNEQFF. CDR3 nucleotide sequence: TGTGCCAGCAGTCCCCGGACTAGCGCTAGGAATGAGCAGTTCTTC.